This T cell receptor (beta chain) was identified during a study of cytomegalovirus exposure and HLA in healthy donors. General study findings and limits: Common viral pathogens were later found to be apparently linked to several of the most significant clusters.

This clone was observed a handful of times. Its antigen is not identified. Germline lookup yields CDR1 SGHNT and CDR2 YYREEE (reference sequence). V lost 4 bases and J lost 3; bases outside the gene matches: 4. This CDR3 is built from 16 residues. This PCR relied on a set of 60 Vbeta primers and 13 Jbeta primers. TCRdb keeps only in-frame clones here, not all; method: immunoSEQ multiplex PCR. The sample has about 85,000 clones, over 65% seen once. The sequencing sample was made of PBMCs. The chain joins TRBV5-4 to TRBJ2-2; 12 bases agree with TRBD2. The source is a man aged 25-45 years in good health and CMV-seronegative. DNA for the CDR3: TGTGCCAGCAGCCCGGGACTAGCGGGCTACACCGGGGAGCTGTTTTTT. As protein: CASSPGLAGYTGELFF.